This TCR beta chain was found in a study of blood T cell repertoires in COVID-19. Overall study context: The origin of the acute and convalescent COVID-19 samples was the United States, Italy and Spain. From T cells, B-cell-depleted T cells, or PBMCs came the material, which was cDNA or gDNA.

V was pared by 2 bases and J by 6 bases, with 11 bases between. The CDR3 loop spans 14 amino acids. The germline V gene has CDR1 SGHDT and CDR2 YYEEEE. Original methodology: Researchers report that nucleated cell counts were estimated from reference gene primer amplification. TCRdb's copy holds only in-frame clones and misses some; the assay was immunoSEQ multiplex PCR. V and J calls plus clone size are reproduced from that table; the DNA served to infer D and trimming. This sample yields nearly 110,000 clones, of which around 92% are seen a single time; 4.9% belongs to the top ten. The sequence came from a man aged 35-49 years with active or convalescent COVID-19. The chain couples TRBV5-6 to TRBJ2-2, with D unresolved. The sequenced sample consisted of peripheral blood. CDR3 in DNA: TGTGCCAGCAGCTTCTTCGGTTTCGCCGGGGAGCTGTTTTTT. Amino acids: CASSFFGFAGELFF. The full variable domain, rest sourced from reference TRBV5-6 and TRBJ2-2, is DAGVTQSPTHLIKTRGQQVTLRCSPKSGHDTVSWYQQALGQGPQFIFQYYEEEERQRGNFPDRFSGHQFPNYSSELNVNALLLGDSALYLCASSFFGFAGELFFGEGSRLTVL.